The T cell receptor beta chain described here comes from a study of CD8 T cells in ankylosing spondylitis. Overall study results and limits: Previous work reported some of these motif variants in the synovial fluid and blood of reactive arthritis. Reports say disease-linked clones showed up significantly more in matched ankylosing spondylitis synovial fluid. Seemingly distinctive of ankylosing spondylitis blood was a TCR beta motif formed by eight highly homologous variants.

Using its own MiXCR run on the 5' RACE reads, TCRdb lists one record per CDR3 protein. The data contain 150,000 or so distinct CDR3 sequences, 30% to 35% of them singletons. This clonotype has a handful of counts. Its antigen is currently unknown. This receptor was identified in a male donor with ankylosing spondylitis. The sequenced sample was synovial fluid, either unsorted or a sorted T cell fraction (not recorded which).

CDR3 sequence (DNA): TGCAGTGCCCTTCCCCCCGACGGGACTAGCGGAAATGAGCAGTTCTTC. This codes for CSALPPDGTSGNEQFF. The chain is built from TRBV20-1 and TRBJ2-1; 11 bases match TRBD2. The CDR3 is made up of 16 amino acids. The J segment lost 7 bases and the V segment lost 6 bases, leaving 14 bases of the junction unmatched. CDR1 and CDR2 (germline): DFQATT, SNEGSKA (reference sequence).